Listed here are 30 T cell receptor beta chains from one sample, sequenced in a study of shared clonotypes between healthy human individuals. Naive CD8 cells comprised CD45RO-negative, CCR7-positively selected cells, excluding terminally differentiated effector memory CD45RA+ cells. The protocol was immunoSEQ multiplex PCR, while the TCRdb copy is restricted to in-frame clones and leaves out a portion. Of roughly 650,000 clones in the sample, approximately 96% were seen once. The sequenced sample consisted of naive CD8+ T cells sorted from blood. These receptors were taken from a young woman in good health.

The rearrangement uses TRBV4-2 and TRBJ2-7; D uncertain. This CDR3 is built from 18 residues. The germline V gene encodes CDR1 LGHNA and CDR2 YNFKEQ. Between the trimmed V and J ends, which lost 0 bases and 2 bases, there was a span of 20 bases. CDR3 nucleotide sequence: TGTGCCAGCAGCCAAGAGGTCCCGGGTGAGGATGTTACCTACGAGCAGTACTTC. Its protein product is CASSQEVPGEDVTYEQYF.

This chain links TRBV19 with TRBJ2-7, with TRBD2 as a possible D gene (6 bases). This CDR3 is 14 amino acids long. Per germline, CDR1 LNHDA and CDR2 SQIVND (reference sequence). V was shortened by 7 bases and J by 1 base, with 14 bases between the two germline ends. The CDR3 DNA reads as TGTGCCAGTACCCAATCCGGGGGATCCTACGAGCAGTACTTC. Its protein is CASTQSGGSYEQYF.

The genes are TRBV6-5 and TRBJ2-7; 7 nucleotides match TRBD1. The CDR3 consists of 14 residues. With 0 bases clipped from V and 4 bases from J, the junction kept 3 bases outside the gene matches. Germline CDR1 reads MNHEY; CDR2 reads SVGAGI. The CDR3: CASSYSGQDYEQYF. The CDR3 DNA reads TGTGCCAGCAGTTACTCAGGACAGGATTACGAGCAGTACTTC.

The CDR3 loop is CASSDETGSLAEAFF. The DNA of the CDR3 is TGTGCCAGCAGCGATGAGACAGGGTCATTGGCTGAAGCTTTCTTT. This sequence joins TRBV5-6 and TRBJ1-1, with TRBD1 matching over 7 bases. Germline V gives CDR1 SGHDT, CDR2 YYEEEE. The V gene end was trimmed by 4 bases and the J gene end by 6 bases; junction bases not matched to a gene: 12. CDR3 length: 15 amino acids.

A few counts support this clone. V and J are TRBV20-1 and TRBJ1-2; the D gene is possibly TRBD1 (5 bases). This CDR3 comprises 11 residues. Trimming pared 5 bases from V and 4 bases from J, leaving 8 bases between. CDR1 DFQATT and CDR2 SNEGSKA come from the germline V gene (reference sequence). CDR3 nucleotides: TGCAGTGCTCCCGACAGCTATGGCTACACCTTC. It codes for CSAPDSYGYTF.

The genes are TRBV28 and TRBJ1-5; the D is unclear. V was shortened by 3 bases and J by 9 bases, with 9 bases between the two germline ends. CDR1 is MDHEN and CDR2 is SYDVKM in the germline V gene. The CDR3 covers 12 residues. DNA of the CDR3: TGTGCCAGCAGTTTGCCGGGTGGGCCCCAGCATTTT. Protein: CASSLPGGPQHF.

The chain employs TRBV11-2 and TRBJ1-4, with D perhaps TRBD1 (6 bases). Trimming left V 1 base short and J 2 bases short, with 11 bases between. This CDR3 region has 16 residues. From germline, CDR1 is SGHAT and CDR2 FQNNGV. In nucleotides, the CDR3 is TGTGCCAGCAGCTTAGCATGGACAGCCACTAATGAAAAACTGTTTTTT. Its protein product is CASSLAWTATNEKLFF.

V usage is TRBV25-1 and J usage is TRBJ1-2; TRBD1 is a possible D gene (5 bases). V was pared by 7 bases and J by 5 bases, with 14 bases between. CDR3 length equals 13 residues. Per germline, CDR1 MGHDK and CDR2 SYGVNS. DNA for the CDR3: TGTGCCAGCACCGAGGCAGGGCGGTATGGCTACACCTTC. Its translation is CASTEAGRYGYTF.

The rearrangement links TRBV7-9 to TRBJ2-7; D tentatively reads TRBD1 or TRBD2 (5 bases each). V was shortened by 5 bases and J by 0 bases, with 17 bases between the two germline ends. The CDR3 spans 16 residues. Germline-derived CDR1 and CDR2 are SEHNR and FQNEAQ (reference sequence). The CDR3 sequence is CASSRKGPRSSYEQYF. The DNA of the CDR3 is TGTGCCAGCAGCCGAAAGGGACCACGTAGCTCCTACGAGCAGTACTTC.

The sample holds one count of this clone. As DNA, the CDR3 is TGTGCCAGAAGCGAGACCGGGACAGGGGGTTCCACCGGGGAGCTGTTTTTT. It yields the protein CARSETGTGGSTGELFF. The V and J genes are TRBV5-3 and TRBJ2-2; 11 positions match TRBD1. TRBV5-3 is annotated as an ORF whose role is uncertain. The junction had 9 bases not matched to a gene; V was cut back by 4 bases and J by 4 bases. The CDR3 spans 17 residues.

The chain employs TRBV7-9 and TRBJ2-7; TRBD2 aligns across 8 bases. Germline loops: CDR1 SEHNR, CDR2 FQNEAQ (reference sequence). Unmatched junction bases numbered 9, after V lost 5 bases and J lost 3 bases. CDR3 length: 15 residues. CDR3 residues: CASSNSGTLGYEQYF. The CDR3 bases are TGTGCCAGCAGCAATAGCGGGACTCTCGGCTACGAGCAGTACTTC.

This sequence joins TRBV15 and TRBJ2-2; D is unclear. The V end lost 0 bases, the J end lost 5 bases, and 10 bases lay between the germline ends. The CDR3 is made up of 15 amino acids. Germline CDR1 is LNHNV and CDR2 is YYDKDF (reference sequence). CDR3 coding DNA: TGTGCCACCAGCAGAGATGTTATGGGAACCGGGGAGCTGTTTTTT. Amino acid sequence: CATSRDVMGTGELFF.

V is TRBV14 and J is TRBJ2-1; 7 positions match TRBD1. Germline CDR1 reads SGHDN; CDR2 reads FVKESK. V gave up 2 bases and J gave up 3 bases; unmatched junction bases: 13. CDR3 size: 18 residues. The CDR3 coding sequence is TGTGCCAGCAGCCAACTCACCGGGACAGTGAAAGTCTACAATGAGCAGTTCTTC. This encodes CASSQLTGTVKVYNEQFF.

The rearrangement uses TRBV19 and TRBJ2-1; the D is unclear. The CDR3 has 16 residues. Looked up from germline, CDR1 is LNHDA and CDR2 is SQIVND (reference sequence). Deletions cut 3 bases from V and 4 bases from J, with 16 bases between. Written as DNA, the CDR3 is TGTGCCAGTAGTATCAGTCTTACTTACGGTTACAATGAGCAGTTCTTC. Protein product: CASSISLTYGYNEQFF.

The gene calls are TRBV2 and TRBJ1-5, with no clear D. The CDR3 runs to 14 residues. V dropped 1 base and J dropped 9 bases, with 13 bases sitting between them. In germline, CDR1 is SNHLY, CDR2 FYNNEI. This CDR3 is CASSEGTLAGPQHF. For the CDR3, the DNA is TGTGCCAGCAGTGAAGGGACGCTCGCCGGGCCCCAGCATTTT.

CDR3 sequence (DNA): TGTGCCAGTCTAGGGACAGGGGCGTTGGAGCAGTACTTC. Encoded protein: CASLGTGALEQYF. The J gene is TRBJ2-7, the V gene TRBV28, with TRBD1 identical over 10 bases. The CDR3 has 13 amino acids. Germline values: CDR1 MDHEN, CDR2 SYDVKM. Trimming took 9 bases from V and 7 from J; bases not matched to a gene: 9.

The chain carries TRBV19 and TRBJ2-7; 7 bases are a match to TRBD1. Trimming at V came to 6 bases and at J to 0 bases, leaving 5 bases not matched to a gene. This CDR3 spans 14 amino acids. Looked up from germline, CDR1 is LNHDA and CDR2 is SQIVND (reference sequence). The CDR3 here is CASSQRQGSYEQYF. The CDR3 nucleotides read TGTGCCAGTAGCCAACGACAGGGCTCCTACGAGCAGTACTTC.

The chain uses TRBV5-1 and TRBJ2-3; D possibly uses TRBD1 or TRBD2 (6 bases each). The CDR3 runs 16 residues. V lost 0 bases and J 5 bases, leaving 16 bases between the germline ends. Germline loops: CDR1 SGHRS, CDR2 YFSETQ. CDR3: CASSLDRQARGDTQYF. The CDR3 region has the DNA TGCGCCAGCAGCTTGGATAGACAGGCGCGGGGAGATACGCAGTATTTT.

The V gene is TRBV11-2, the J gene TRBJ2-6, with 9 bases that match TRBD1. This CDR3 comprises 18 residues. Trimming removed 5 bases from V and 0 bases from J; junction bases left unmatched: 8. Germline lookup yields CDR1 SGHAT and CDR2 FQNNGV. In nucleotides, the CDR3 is TGTGCCAGCAGCAGTGGACAGGGGATGATCTCTGGGGCCAACGTCCTGACTTTC. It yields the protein CASSSGQGMISGANVLTF.

CDR3 sequence: CASSLGGGSTDTQYF. The CDR3 DNA follows: TGTGCCAGCAGTTTAGGCGGGGGTAGCACAGATACGCAGTATTTT. The chain carries TRBV28 and TRBJ2-3; 7 bases agree with TRBD2. CDR1 and CDR2 (germline): MDHEN, SYDVKM. The CDR3 is 15 residues long. The J segment lost 0 bases and the V segment lost 2 bases, leaving 2 bases of the junction unmatched.

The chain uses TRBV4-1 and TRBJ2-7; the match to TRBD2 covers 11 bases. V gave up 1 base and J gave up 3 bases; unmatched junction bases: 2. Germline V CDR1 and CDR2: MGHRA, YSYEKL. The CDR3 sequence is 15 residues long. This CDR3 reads CASSQVGTSGYEQYF. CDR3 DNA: TGCGCCAGCAGCCAAGTTGGGACTAGCGGCTACGAGCAGTACTTC.

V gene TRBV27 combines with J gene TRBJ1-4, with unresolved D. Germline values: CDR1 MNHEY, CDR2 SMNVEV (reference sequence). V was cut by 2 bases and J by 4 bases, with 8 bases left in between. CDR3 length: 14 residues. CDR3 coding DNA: TGTGCCAGCAGTTTAGGACCGATTAATGAAAAACTGTTTTTT. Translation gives CASSLGPINEKLFF.

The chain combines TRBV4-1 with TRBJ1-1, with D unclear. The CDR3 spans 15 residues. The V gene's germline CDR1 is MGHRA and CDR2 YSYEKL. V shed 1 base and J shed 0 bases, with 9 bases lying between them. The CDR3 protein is CASSQVGLMNTEAFF. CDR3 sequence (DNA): TGCGCCAGCAGCCAAGTAGGGCTCATGAACACTGAAGCTTTCTTT.

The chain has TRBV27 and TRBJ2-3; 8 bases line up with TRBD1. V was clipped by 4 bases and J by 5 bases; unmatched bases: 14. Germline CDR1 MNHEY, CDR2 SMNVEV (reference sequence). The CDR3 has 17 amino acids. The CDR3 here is CASSSYRGQVGIDTQYF. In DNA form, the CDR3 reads TGTGCCAGCAGTTCTTATCGGGGACAGGTGGGGATAGATACGCAGTATTTT.

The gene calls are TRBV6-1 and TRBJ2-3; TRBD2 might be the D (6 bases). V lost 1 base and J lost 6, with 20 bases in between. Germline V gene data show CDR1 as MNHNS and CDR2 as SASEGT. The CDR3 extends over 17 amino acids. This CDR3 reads CASSEEVRGSLSDTQYF. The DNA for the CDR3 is TGTGCCAGCAGTGAAGAAGTCCGGGGGTCTCTTTCCGATACGCAGTATTTT.

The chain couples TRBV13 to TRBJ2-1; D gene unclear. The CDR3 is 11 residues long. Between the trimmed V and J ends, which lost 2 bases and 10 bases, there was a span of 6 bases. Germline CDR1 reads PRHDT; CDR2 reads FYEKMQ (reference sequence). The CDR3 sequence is CASSLTREQFF. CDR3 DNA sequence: TGTGCCAGCAGCTTAACCAGAGAGCAGTTCTTC.

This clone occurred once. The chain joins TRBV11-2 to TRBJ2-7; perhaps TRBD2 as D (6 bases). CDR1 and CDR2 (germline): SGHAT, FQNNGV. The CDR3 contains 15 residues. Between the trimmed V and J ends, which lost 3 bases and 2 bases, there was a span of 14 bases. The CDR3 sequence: CASSFEPGSPYEQYF. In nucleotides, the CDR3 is TGTGCCAGCAGCTTCGAACCCGGGAGCCCCTACGAGCAGTACTTC.

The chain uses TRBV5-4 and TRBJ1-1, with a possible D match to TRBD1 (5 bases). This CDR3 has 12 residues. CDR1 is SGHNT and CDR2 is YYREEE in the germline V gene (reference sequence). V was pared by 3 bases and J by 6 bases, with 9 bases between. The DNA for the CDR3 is TGTGCCAGCAGCTCAGGGAGTCCTGAAGCTTTCTTT. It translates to CASSSGSPEAFF.

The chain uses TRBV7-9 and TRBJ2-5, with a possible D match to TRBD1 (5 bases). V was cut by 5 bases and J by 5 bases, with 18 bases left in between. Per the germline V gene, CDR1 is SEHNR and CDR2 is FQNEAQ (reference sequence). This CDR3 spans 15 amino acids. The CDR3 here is CASSLSRFGAETQYF. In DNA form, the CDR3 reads TGTGCCAGCAGCCTGTCCCGTTTTGGGGCCGAGACCCAGTACTTC.

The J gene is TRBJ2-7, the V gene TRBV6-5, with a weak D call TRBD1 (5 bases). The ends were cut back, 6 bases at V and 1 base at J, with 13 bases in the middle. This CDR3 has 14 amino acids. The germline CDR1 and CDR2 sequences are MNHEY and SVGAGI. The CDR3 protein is CASSRRGASYEQYF. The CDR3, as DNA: TGTGCCAGCAGCCGTAGGGGCGCATCCTACGAGCAGTACTTC.